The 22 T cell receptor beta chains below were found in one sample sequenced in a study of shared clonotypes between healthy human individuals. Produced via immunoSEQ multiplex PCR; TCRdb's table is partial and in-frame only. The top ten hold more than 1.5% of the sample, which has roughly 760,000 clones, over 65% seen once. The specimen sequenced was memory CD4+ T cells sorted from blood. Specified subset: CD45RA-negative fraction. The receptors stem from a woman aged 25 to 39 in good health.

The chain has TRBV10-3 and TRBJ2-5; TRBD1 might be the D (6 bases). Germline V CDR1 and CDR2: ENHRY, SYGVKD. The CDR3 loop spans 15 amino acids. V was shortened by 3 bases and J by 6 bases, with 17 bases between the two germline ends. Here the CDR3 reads CAISERGAQGKTQYF. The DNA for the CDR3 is TGTGCCATCAGTGAAAGAGGGGCCCAGGGGAAGACCCAGTACTTC.

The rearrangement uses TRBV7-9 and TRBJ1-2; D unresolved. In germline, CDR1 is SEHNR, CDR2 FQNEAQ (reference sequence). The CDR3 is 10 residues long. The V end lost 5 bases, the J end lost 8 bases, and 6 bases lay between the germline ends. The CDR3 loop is CASSEEGYTF. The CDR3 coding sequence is TGTGCCAGCAGCGAAGAAGGCTACACCTTC.

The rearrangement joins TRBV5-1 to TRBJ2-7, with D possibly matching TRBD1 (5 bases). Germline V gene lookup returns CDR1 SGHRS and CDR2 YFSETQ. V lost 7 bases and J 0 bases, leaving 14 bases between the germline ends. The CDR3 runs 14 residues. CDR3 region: CASSSQVNSYEQYF. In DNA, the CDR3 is TGCGCCAGCTCGTCACAGGTGAACTCCTACGAGCAGTACTTC.

CDR3 nucleotide sequence: TGTGCCAGCAGTGAACGGAACCGAAAAAACATTCAGTACTTC. Protein: CASSERNRKNIQYF. J is TRBJ2-4 and V is TRBV2, with D unresolved. V shed 2 bases and J shed 4 bases, with 9 bases lying between them. CDR3 length: 14 amino acids. Looked up from germline, CDR1 is SNHLY and CDR2 is FYNNEI. The complete variable domain, with remaining parts taken from reference TRBV2 and TRBJ2-4, reads EPEVTQTPSHQVTQMGQEVILRCVPISNHLYFYWYRQILGQKVEFLVSFYNNEISEKSEIFDDQFSVERPDGSNFTLKIRSTKLEDSAMYFCASSERNRKNIQYFGAGTRLSVL.

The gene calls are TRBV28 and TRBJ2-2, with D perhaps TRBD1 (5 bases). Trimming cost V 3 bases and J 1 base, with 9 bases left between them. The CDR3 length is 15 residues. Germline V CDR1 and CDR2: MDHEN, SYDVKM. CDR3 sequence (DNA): TGTGCCAGCAGTTTGAGGCAGGGGAACACCGGGGAGCTGTTTTTT. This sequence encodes CASSLRQGNTGELFF.

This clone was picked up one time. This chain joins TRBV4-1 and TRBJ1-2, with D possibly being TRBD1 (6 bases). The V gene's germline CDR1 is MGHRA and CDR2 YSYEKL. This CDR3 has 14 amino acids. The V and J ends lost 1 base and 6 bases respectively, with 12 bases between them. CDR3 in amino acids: CASSQVTGADGYTF. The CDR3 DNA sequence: TGCGCCAGCAGCCAAGTGACGGGGGCGGATGGCTACACCTTC.

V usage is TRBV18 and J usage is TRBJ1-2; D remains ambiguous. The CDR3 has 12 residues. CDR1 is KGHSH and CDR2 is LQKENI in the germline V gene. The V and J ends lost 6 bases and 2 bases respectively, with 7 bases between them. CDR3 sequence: CASSDGNYGYTF. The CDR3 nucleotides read TGTGCCAGCTCGGACGGGAACTATGGCTACACCTTC.

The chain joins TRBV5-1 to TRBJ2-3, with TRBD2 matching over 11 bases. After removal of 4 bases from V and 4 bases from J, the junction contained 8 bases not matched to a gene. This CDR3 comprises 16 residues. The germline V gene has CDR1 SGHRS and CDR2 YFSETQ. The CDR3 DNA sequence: TGCGCCAGCAGCCCTTCAACTAGCGGGAGAGCAGATACGCAGTATTTT. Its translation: CASSPSTSGRADTQYF.

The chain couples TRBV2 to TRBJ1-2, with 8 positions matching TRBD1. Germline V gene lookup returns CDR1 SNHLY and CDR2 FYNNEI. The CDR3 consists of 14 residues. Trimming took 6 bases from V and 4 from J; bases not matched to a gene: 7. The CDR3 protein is CASSQQGVGYGYTF. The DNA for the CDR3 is TGTGCCAGCAGCCAACAGGGGGTTGGCTATGGCTACACCTTC. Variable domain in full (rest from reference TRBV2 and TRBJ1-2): EPEVTQTPSHQVTQMGQEVILRCVPISNHLYFYWYRQILGQKVEFLVSFYNNEISEKSEIFDDQFSVERPDGSNFTLKIRSTKLEDSAMYFCASSQQGVGYGYTFGSGTRLTVV.

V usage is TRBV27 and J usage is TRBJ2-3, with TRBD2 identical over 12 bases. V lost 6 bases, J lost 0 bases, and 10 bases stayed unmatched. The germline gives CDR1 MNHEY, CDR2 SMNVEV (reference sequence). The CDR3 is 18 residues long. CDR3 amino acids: CASSRPPGTSGSTDTQYF. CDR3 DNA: TGTGCCAGCAGCAGGCCCCCCGGGACTAGCGGGAGCACAGATACGCAGTATTTT.

The CDR3 reads CASSPEAGNTEAFF. CDR3 coding DNA: TGTGCCAGCTCACCAGAGGCGGGGAACACTGAAGCTTTCTTT. The chain links TRBV18 to TRBJ1-1; D remains unclear. CDR3 length: 14 amino acids. Germline-derived CDR1 and CDR2 are KGHSH and LQKENI. V lost 2 bases and J 1 base, leaving 8 bases between the germline ends.

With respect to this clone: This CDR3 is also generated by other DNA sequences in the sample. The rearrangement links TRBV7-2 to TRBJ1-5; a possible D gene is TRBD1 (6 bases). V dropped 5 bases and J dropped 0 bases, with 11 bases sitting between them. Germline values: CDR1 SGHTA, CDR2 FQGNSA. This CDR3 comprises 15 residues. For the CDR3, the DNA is TGTGCCAGCAGCCGGGACACCCTTAGCAATCAGCCCCAGCATTTT. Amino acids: CASSRDTLSNQPQHF.

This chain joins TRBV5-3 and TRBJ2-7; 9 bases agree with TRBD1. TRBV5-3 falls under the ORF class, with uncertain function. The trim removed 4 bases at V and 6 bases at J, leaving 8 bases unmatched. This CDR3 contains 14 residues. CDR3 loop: CARSNDRGIIEQYF. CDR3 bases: TGTGCCAGAAGCAATGACAGGGGGATAATCGAGCAGTACTTC.

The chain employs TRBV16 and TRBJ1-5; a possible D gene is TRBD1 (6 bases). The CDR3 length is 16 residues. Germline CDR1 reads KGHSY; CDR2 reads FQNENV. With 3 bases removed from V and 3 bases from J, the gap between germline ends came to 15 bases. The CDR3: CASSQAGGGDNQPQHF. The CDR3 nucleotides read TGTGCCAGCAGCCAGGCGGGGGGCGGGGACAATCAGCCCCAGCATTTT.

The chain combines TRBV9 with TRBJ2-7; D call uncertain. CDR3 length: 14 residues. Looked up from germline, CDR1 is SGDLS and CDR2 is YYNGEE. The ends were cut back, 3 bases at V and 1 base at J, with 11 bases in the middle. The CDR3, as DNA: TGTGCCAGCAGCGCCACCGGGTTTTCCTACGAGCAGTACTTC. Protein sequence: CASSATGFSYEQYF.

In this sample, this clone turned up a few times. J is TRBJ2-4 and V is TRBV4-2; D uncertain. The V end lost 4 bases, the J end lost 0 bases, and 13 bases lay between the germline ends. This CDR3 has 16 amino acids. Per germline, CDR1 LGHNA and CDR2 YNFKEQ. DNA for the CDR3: TGTGCCAGCAGCCTCTACGACGGATTAGCCAAAAACATTCAGTACTTC. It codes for CASSLYDGLAKNIQYF.

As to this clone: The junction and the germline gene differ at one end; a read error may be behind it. The chain's CDR3 is CASSASHEQYF. The CDR3 DNA follows: TGCGCCAGCAGCGCCTCCCACGAGCAGTACTTC. The chain combines TRBV5-1 with TRBJ2-7; no clear D gene. This CDR3 has 11 residues. The germline CDR1 and CDR2 sequences are SGHRS and YFSETQ. The whole variable domain, filled in from reference TRBV5-1 and TRBJ2-7, reads KAGVTQTPRYLIKTRGQQVTLSCSPISGHRSVSWYQQTPGQGLQFLFEYFSETQRNKGNFPGRFSGRQFSNSRSEMNVSTLELGDSALYLCASSASHEQYFGPGTRLTVT.

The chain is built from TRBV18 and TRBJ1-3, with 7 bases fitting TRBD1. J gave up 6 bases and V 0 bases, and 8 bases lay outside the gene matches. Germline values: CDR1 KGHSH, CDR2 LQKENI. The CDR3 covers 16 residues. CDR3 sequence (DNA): TGTGCCAGCTCACCACCTTGGCAGGGGGAAAAAAACACCATATATTTT. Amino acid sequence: CASSPPWQGEKNTIYF.

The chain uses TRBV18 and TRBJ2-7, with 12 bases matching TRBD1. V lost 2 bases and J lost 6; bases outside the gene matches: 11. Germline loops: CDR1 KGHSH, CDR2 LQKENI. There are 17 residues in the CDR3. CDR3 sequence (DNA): TGTGCCAGCTCACCAGTCGTGGCGGGGACAGGGGGCGCCGAGCAGTACTTC. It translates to CASSPVVAGTGGAEQYF.

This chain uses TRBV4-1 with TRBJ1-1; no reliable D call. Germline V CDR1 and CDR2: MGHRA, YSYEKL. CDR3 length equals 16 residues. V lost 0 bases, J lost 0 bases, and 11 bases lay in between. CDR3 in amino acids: CASSQETGMMNTEAFF. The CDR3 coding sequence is TGCGCCAGCAGCCAAGAGACCGGGATGATGAACACTGAAGCTTTCTTT.

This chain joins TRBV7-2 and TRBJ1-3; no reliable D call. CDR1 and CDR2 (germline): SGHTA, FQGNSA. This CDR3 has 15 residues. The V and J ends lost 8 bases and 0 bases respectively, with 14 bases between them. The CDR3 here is CASSRDSLSGNTIYF. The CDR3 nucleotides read TGTGCCAGCTCTAGGGATAGTCTCTCTGGAAACACCATATATTTT.

CDR3 sequence (DNA): TGTGCCAGCAGTTTAGGGGCCTGGGGCAGCTCGAACACTGAAGCTTTCTTT. Protein: CASSLGAWGSSNTEAFF. The gene calls are TRBV28 and TRBJ1-1, with a tentative D call TRBD1 (5 bases). Germline CDR1 reads MDHEN; CDR2 reads SYDVKM. V was clipped by 2 bases and J by 1 base, with 17 bases between them. The CDR3 sequence is 17 residues long.